What follows are 9 T cell receptor beta chains derived from one specimen sequenced in a study of T cell repertoires in cytomegalovirus infection. Each CDR3 protein gets one entry after TCRdb re-called the reads with MiXCR. In the table there are 210,000 or so distinct CDR3 sequences, about 7% of which are singletons. Sequencing was carried out using PBMCs. The receptor source for this set is a human donor in good health (CMV status not recorded). Some clones in this sample may be carry-over from other donors' samples.

This clonotype was counted many times. The chain couples TRBV20-1 to TRBJ1-2; the D is unclear. Germline V gives CDR1 DFQATT, CDR2 SNEGSKA (reference sequence). The CDR3 is 15 residues long. The V end was cut by 0 bases, the J end by 2 bases, with 13 bases between. CDR3: CSAREGSQSNYGYTF. CDR3 nucleotides: TGCAGTGCTAGAGAAGGATCACAGTCAAACTATGGCTACACCTTC.

There are many counts of this clonotype. The rearrangement uses TRBV7-2 and TRBJ1-6, with 10 bases fitting TRBD1. V was clipped by 5 bases and J by 2 bases; unmatched bases: 12. Germline V gene sequence: CDR1 SGHTA, CDR2 FQGNSA. The CDR3 totals 19 residues. The CDR3 coding sequence is TGTGCCAGCAGCCCCGGGACAGGGGATAGTATGACCTATAATTCACCCCTCCACTTT. Translating it yields CASSPGTGDSMTYNSPLHF.

In its sample, this clonotype was seen many times. V gene TRBV2 combines with J gene TRBJ2-2, with TRBD2 as a possible D gene (6 bases). The germline V and J ends were trimmed by 6 bases and 4 bases, with 12 bases remaining between them. In germline, CDR1 is SNHLY, CDR2 FYNNEI. The CDR3 has 14 amino acids. The CDR3 DNA is TGTGCCAGCAGGGTGGAGGGAAGCACCGGGGAGCTGTTTTTT. It is translated as CASRVEGSTGELFF.

This clonotype has at least ten counts. The V gene is TRBV6-5, the J gene TRBJ2-6; possible D gene TRBD1, 5 bases. Germline V gene sequence: CDR1 MNHEY, CDR2 SVGAGI. CDR3 size: 15 residues. V was pared by 2 bases and J by 0 bases, with 5 bases between. This CDR3 is CASSYDSSGANVLTF. CDR3 DNA sequence: TGTGCCAGCAGTTACGACAGCTCTGGGGCCAACGTCCTGACTTTC.

This rearrangement joins TRBV20-1 to TRBJ1-1; D uncertain. Trimming took off 0 bases at V and 2 bases at J, with 4 bases between the two ends. Germline CDR1 and CDR2: DFQATT and SNEGSKA (reference sequence). The CDR3 has 12 amino acids. CDR3 sequence (DNA): TGCAGTGCTAGAGAAAAAAACACTGAAGCTTTCTTT. Translated: CSAREKNTEAFF.

This clonotype was detected many times. The genes are TRBV11-1 and TRBJ1-1; 8 bases fit TRBD1. V shed 5 bases, J shed 4 bases, and the junction held 6 bases outside the gene matches. The CDR3 contains 14 residues. The germline V gene has CDR1 SGHAT and CDR2 FQDESV (reference sequence). This CDR3 is CASSLRTGSTEAFF. In nucleotides, the CDR3 is TGTGCCAGCAGCCTAAGGACAGGGAGCACTGAAGCTTTCTTT.

This clonotype was found many times. The chain is built from TRBV7-2 and TRBJ2-1, with TRBD1 matching 9 bases. The CDR3 loop spans 12 amino acids. Unmatched junction bases numbered 5, after V lost 3 bases and J lost 14 bases. Germline V gives CDR1 SGHTA, CDR2 FQGNSA. The CDR3 protein is CASSFSGTGKFF. The CDR3 DNA follows: TGTGCCAGCAGCTTTTCCGGGACAGGGAAGTTCTTC.

This clonotype appeared many times. The V call is TRBV20-1, the J call TRBJ2-7; 7 bases align to TRBD2. This CDR3 comprises 13 residues. CDR1 DFQATT and CDR2 SNEGSKA come from the germline V gene (reference sequence). J gave up 3 bases and V 3 bases, and 5 bases lay outside the gene matches. The CDR3 reads CSARGGKLYEQYF. CDR3 bases: TGCAGTGCTAGGGGGGGGAAACTCTACGAGCAGTACTTC.

Many counts were recorded for this clonotype. The chain recombines TRBV7-9 with TRBJ2-5, with 11 bases aligning to TRBD2. CDR3 length equals 15 residues. In germline, CDR1 is SEHNR, CDR2 FQNEAQ (reference sequence). V lost 3 bases, J lost 2 bases, and 2 bases stayed unmatched. The CDR3 spells CASSLSSGGQETQYF. The CDR3 DNA follows: TGTGCCAGCAGCTTGTCTAGCGGGGGGCAAGAGACCCAGTACTTC.